Listed below are T cell receptor beta chains from one sample, sequenced in a study of cytomegalovirus exposure and HLA in healthy donors. Here immunoSEQ multiplex PCR was the method, and the copy in TCRdb shows in-frame clones only, minus some. In the table there are some 250,000 clones, roughly 82% of which are singletons. Input material: PBMCs. These receptor sequences come from a woman aged 40 to 49 in good health and CMV-seropositive. The CDR3 runs from the conserved cysteine through the conserved F or W. The D gene is left open where the match is weak. Expanded clones get a size class; other rows say once, few or many, or leave the size out.

size	D	V	J	CDR3	DNA
NA	TRBD2	TRBV19	TRBJ2-7	CASSPFGGGLYEQYF	TGTGCCAGTAGTCCCTTTGGGGGGGGTTTATACGAGCAGTACTTC
NA	NA	TRBV9	TRBJ2-1	CASSVGSGTGNEQFF	TGTGCCAGCAGCGTAGGGTCCGGAACGGGCAATGAGCAGTTCTTC
NA	TRBD2	TRBV15	TRBJ2-3	CASLKAGVGDTQYF	TGTGCCTCCTTAAAAGCGGGGGTGGGAGATACGCAGTATTTT
NA	NA	TRBV2	TRBJ2-1	CASSLLTDYNEQFF	TGTGCCAGCAGCCTACTGACAGACTACAATGAGCAGTTCTTC
NA	NA	TRBV4-2	TRBJ1-1	CASSQGGHPEAFF	TGTGCCAGCAGCCAAGGGGGGCACCCTGAAGCTTTCTTT
NA	TRBD2	TRBV7-2	TRBJ2-4	CASRRGAGDIQYF	TGTGCCAGCAGGCGGGGGGCCGGGGACATTCAGTACTTC
NA	NA	TRBV15	TRBJ1-2	CATSRGATYYGYTF	TGTGCCACCAGCAGAGGGGCCACCTACTATGGCTACACCTTC
NA	TRBD1	TRBV4-2	TRBJ1-1	CASSQEGGENTEAFF	TGTGCCAGCAGCCAGGAAGGGGGCGAGAACACTGAAGCTTTCTTT
NA	NA	TRBV9	TRBJ2-6	CASSVARDYRGANVLTF	TGTGCCAGCAGCGTAGCCAGGGATTATAGGGGGGCCAACGTCCTGACTTTC
few	TRBD2	TRBV11-1	TRBJ2-5	CASSLVHSSSGREETQYF	TGTGCCAGCAGCTTAGTCCATTCGTCTAGCGGGAGAGAAGAGACCCAGTACTTC
NA	TRBD1	TRBV11-3	TRBJ2-2	CASSLQQGAANTGELFF	TGTGCCAGCAGCTTGCAACAGGGGGCGGCGAACACCGGGGAGCTGTTTTTT
NA	NA	TRBV5-4	TRBJ1-2	CASSLAPWRSLWGYTF	TGTGCCAGCAGCTTGGCGCCTTGGAGGTCTCTTTGGGGCTACACCTTC
NA	TRBD2	TRBV30	TRBJ2-7	CAWSKTSGPYEQYF	TGTGCCTGGAGTAAGACTAGCGGGCCCTACGAGCAGTACTTC
NA	TRBD1	TRBV10-2	TRBJ1-5	CATRGQGDQPQHF	TGCGCCACCAGGGGTCAGGGGGACCAGCCCCAGCATTTT
NA	TRBD1	TRBV27	TRBJ1-2	CASSFLSLDRVGDGYTF	TGTGCCAGCAGTTTCCTCTCCCTCGACAGGGTAGGCGATGGCTACACCTTC
NA	TRBD2	TRBV29-1	TRBJ2-5	CSVQGGSGGIWETQYF	TGCAGCGTCCAGGGGGGTAGCGGGGGGATCTGGGAGACCCAGTACTTC
NA	NA	TRBV5-1	TRBJ2-2	CASASGDRANTGELFF	TGCGCCAGCGCTTCGGGAGACCGCGCGAACACCGGGGAGCTGTTTTTT
NA	TRBD1	TRBV7-6	TRBJ1-1	CASSLSGTGLTEAFF	TGTGCCAGCAGCTTATCCGGGACAGGGCTGACTGAAGCTTTCTTT
NA	NA	TRBV19	TRBJ1-2	CASSIQGNYGYTF	TGTGCCAGTAGTATCCAGGGGAACTATGGCTACACCTTC
NA	NA	TRBV7-6	TRBJ2-7	CASSLRTEGYEQYF	TGTGCCAGCAGCTTGCGGACAGAGGGCTACGAGCAGTACTTC
NA	NA	TRBV25-1	TRBJ1-1	CASSRGGYTEAFF	TGTGCCAGCAGTCGGGGGGGGTACACTGAAGCTTTCTTT
NA	NA	TRBV5-1	TRBJ2-7	CASALQPETYEQYF	TGCGCCAGCGCCTTACAGCCCGAAACCTACGAGCAGTACTTC
NA	NA	TRBV7-9	TRBJ1-4	CAQGSGDREKLFF	TGTGCCCAGGGGAGCGGCGACCGTGAAAAACTGTTTTTT
NA	NA	TRBV10-3	TRBJ2-3	CAISLGDTQYF	TGTGCCATCTCGCTCGGGGATACGCAGTATTTT
NA	NA	TRBV4-3	TRBJ1-2	CASSSEGGVGYGYTF	TGCGCCAGCAGCTCCGAGGGTGGAGTTGGGTATGGCTACACCTTC
NA	TRBD1	TRBV9	TRBJ1-2	CASSVATGGRYGYTF	TGTGCCAGCAGCGTAGCGACAGGGGGCCGGTATGGCTACACCTTC
NA	TRBD2	TRBV27	TRBJ2-1	CASSLGLAAYNEQFF	TGTGCCAGCAGTTTAGGGCTAGCGGCCTACAATGAGCAGTTCTTC
once	TRBD2	TRBV19	TRBJ2-3	CASSIAGLATDTQYF	TGTGCCAGTAGTATCGCGGGACTAGCGACAGATACGCAGTATTTT
NA	NA	TRBV28	TRBJ1-3	CASRANTGSGNTIYF	TGTGCCAGCAGGGCTAATACAGGGTCTGGAAACACCATATATTTT
few	NA	TRBV27	TRBJ1-5	CASSSQGYNQPQHF	TGTGCCAGCAGCTCACAGGGTTACAATCAGCCCCAGCATTTT
few	NA	TRBV7-9	TRBJ1-2	CASSIGGGYGYTF	TGTGCCAGCAGTATCGGGGGAGGTTATGGCTACACCTTC
few	TRBD1	TRBV10-3	TRBJ2-2	CAISITGDEEELFF	TGTGCCATCAGTATTACAGGGGATGAAGAGGAGCTGTTTTTT
NA	TRBD1	TRBV11-3	TRBJ2-2	CASTRDRATTTGELFF	TGTGCCAGCACTCGGGACAGGGCCACCACTACCGGGGAGCTGTTTTTT
NA	NA	TRBV1	TRBJ1-1	CTSSQPRAGGNTEAFF	TGCACCAGCAGCCAACCAAGGGCCGGGGGTAACACTGAAGCTTTCTTT
NA	TRBD2	TRBV7-2	TRBJ2-7	CASSLVSRGTSGINEQYF	TGTGCCAGCAGCTTAGTTAGTCGAGGAACTAGCGGGATAAACGAGCAGTACTTC
once	NA	TRBV4-1	TRBJ1-2	CASSQGEVTNYGYTF	TGCGCCAGCAGCCAAGGGGAGGTTACTAACTATGGCTACACCTTC
NA	TRBD2	TRBV10-3	TRBJ2-7	CAISEPGLAGKDYEQYF	TGTGCCATCAGTGAGCCTGGACTAGCGGGTAAAGACTACGAGCAGTACTTC
NA	NA	TRBV30	TRBJ2-1	CAWSVPGEQFF	TGTGCCTGGAGTGTTCCCGGGGAGCAGTTCTTC
once	TRBD1	TRBV2	TRBJ2-7	CAIRLDPGGPSYEQYF	TGTGCCATACGATTAGACCCAGGGGGCCCCTCCTACGAGCAGTACTTC
NA	NA	TRBV10-3	TRBJ2-1	CAIRGGGEQFF	TGTGCCATCAGAGGCGGCGGGGAGCAGTTCTTC
few	NA	TRBV5-6	TRBJ1-1	CASSLVTVGTEAFF	TGTGCCAGCAGCTTGGTAACAGTTGGCACTGAAGCTTTCTTT
NA	TRBD1	TRBV10-3	TRBJ1-4	CAISRTGDNEKLFF	TGTGCCATCAGCCGGACAGGAGATAATGAAAAACTGTTTTTT
NA	TRBD1	TRBV5-1	TRBJ1-1	CASSPQGTTEAFF	TGCGCCAGCAGCCCACAGGGGACCACTGAAGCTTTCTTT
NA	NA	TRBV30	TRBJ2-3	CAWTEGGSPDTQYF	TGTGCCTGGACCGAGGGGGGGAGCCCAGATACGCAGTATTTT
NA	TRBD1	TRBV15	TRBJ1-2	CATSSTGTGGLGYTF	TGTGCCACCAGCAGCACCGGGACAGGGGGCCTTGGCTACACCTTC
NA	NA	TRBV5-6	TRBJ2-3	CASSLGSPSTDTQYF	TGTGCCAGCAGCTTGGGAAGCCCGAGCACAGATACGCAGTATTTT
NA	NA	TRBV7-2	TRBJ1-1	CASSFYQGNTEAFF	TGTGCCAGCAGCTTTTATCAGGGAAACACTGAAGCTTTCTTT
NA	NA	TRBV9	TRBJ2-7	CASSVGQNEQYF	TGTGCCAGCAGCGTAGGGCAAAACGAGCAGTACTTC
NA	TRBD1	TRBV7-9	TRBJ1-6	CASSALTGGVSPLHF	TGTGCCAGCAGCGCTCTGACAGGGGGCGTCTCACCCCTCCACTTT
NA	NA	TRBV19	TRBJ1-2	CARTSGGNLPIYGYTF	TGTGCCAGGACCTCTGGGGGGAATCTCCCTATCTATGGCTACACCTTC
NA	TRBD1	TRBV7-2	TRBJ2-7	CAISQQGRPYEQYF	TGTGCCATCTCACAACAGGGGCGTCCCTACGAGCAGTACTTC
NA	TRBD1	TRBV7-2	TRBJ1-5	CASSLAGTGGNQPQHF	TGTGCCAGCAGCTTAGCCGGGACAGGGGGCAATCAGCCCCAGCATTTT
NA	TRBD1	TRBV29-1	TRBJ1-2	CSVERVGGVLNGYTF	TGCAGCGTTGAAAGGGTAGGGGGCGTCCTTAATGGCTACACCTTC
NA	NA	TRBV29-1	TRBJ1-4	CSVEQGTEKLFF	TGCAGCGTTGAGCAGGGAACTGAAAAACTGTTTTTT
NA	NA	TRBV6-5	TRBJ1-2	CASSRGWADGYTF	TGTGCCAGCAGTAGGGGGTGGGCCGATGGCTACACCTTC
NA	TRBD2	TRBV19	TRBJ2-2	CASSIPGGDSGELFF	TGTGCCAGTAGTATTCCGGGGGGGGACTCCGGGGAGCTGTTTTTT